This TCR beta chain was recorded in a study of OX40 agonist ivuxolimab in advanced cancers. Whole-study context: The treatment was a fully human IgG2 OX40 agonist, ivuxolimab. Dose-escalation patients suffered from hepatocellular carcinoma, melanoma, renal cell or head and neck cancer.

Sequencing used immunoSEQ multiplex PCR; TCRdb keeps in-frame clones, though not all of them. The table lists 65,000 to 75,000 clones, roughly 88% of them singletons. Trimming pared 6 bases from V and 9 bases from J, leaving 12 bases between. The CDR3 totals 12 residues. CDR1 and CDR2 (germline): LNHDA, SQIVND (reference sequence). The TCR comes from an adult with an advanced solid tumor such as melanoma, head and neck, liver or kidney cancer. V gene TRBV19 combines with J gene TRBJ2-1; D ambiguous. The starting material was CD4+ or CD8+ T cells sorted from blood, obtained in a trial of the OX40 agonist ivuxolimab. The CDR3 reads CASRSPPSEQFF. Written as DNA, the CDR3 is TGTGCCAGTAGATCCCCCCCCAGTGAGCAGTTCTTC.